Detailed here is one T cell receptor beta chain. As processed by the authors: Nucleated cell number was recorded as an estimate derived from reference gene primer amplification. The method was immunoSEQ multiplex PCR; TCRdb's version includes in-frame clones alone and lacks a portion of them. V and J calls and clone size are given by that table; D and trimming were obtained from the DNA. Found here are fewer than 300,000 clones, nearly 85% of them singletons; the top ten hold around 7.8%. The data stem from a study of blood T cell repertoires in COVID-19. The wider study: The origin of the acute and convalescent COVID-19 samples was the United States, Italy and Spain. Sources were T cells, B-cell-depleted T cells, or PBMCs; the material itself was cDNA or gDNA.

Germline V gene sequence: CDR1 SQVTM, CDR2 ANQGSEA. This CDR3 spans 16 amino acids. Germline trimming cut 3 bases from V and 0 bases from J; bases unmatched to any gene: 9. The chain joins TRBV29-1 to TRBJ1-1; 8 bases fit TRBD1. This TCR came from a human donor in a cohort sampled during active COVID-19. The sequenced sample consisted of peripheral blood. Here the CDR3 reads CSVEHRTGTMNTEAFF. CDR3 sequence (DNA): TGCAGCGTTGAGCATAGGACAGGGACTATGAACACTGAAGCTTTCTTT.